The present T cell receptor (beta chain) was sequenced within a study of graft-versus-host responses after intestinal transplantation. Across the whole study: Induction using anti-thymocyte globulin, followed by tacrolimus and steroids for 2 to 4 years, was given to all recipients.

The CDR3 covers 12 residues. The germline V gene has CDR1 SGHTA and CDR2 FQGNSA. Trimming left V 0 bases short and J 8 bases short, with 5 bases between. Method: immunoSEQ multiplex PCR; TCRdb's copy keeps in-frame clones and lacks some. The sample contains roughly 75,000 clones, roughly 91% of which appear only once. Worth noting for this clone: Its antigen is not known.

The starting material was unstimulated CD4+ T cells sorted from spleen or lymph node cells, obtained before intestinal transplant. This clonotype was obtained from a human donor who received an intestinal transplant. The V gene is TRBV7-2, the J gene TRBJ2-1; no firm D call. This CDR3 is CASSLARYEQFF. The CDR3 region has the DNA TGTGCCAGCAGCTTAGCGCGGTATGAGCAGTTCTTC.